Following are 10 T cell receptor beta chains from one sample sequenced in a study of siplizumab effects on memory and regulatory T cells. The method was immunoSEQ multiplex PCR; TCRdb's version includes in-frame clones alone and lacks a portion of them. The sample includes tens of thousands of clones, roughly 90% of them seen just once. Sequencing was carried out using naive CD8+ T cells sorted from blood. The receptors were gathered from a human donor in good health.

The rearrangement links TRBV6-1 to TRBJ2-7; maybe TRBD2 (5 bases). CDR1 MNHNS and CDR2 SASEGT come from the germline V gene. V was pared by 7 bases and J by 0 bases, with 16 bases between. The CDR3 length is 15 residues. The chain's CDR3 is CASKEEFFSSYEQYF. CDR3 DNA: TGTGCCAGCAAGGAGGAGTTCTTTAGCTCCTACGAGCAGTACTTC.

This clone was seen only once. V is TRBV29-1 and J is TRBJ1-1, with D unclear. Trimming removed 4 bases from V and 2 bases from J, with 17 bases in between. The CDR3 is 15 residues long. Germline CDR1 SQVTM, CDR2 ANQGSEA. For the CDR3, the DNA is TGCAGCGTTGCTCCAGTGGCCAGGAAAAACACTGAAGCTTTCTTT. Residues: CSVAPVARKNTEAFF.

The chain couples TRBV6-1 to TRBJ2-3; TRBD1 might be the D (5 bases). The CDR3 is 15 amino acids. Germline assignment: CDR1 MNHNS and CDR2 SASEGT. Trimming left V 3 bases short and J 1 base short, with 11 bases between. The CDR3 region is CASSDWQGGTDTQYF. The CDR3 bases are TGTGCCAGCAGTGATTGGCAGGGCGGCACAGATACGCAGTATTTT.

The gene calls are TRBV7-9 and TRBJ2-7; 7 positions match TRBD1. Germline-derived CDR1 and CDR2 are SEHNR and FQNEAQ (reference sequence). Unmatched junction bases numbered 7, after V lost 5 bases and J lost 0 bases. This CDR3 has 15 amino acids. The CDR3 sequence is CASSPQGQISYEQYF. The CDR3 DNA sequence: TGTGCCAGCAGCCCGCAGGGACAGATCTCCTACGAGCAGTACTTC.

The J gene is TRBJ2-7, the V gene TRBV7-9; D is uncertain. Germline V gene data show CDR1 as SEHNR and CDR2 as FQNEAQ (reference sequence). Deletions cut 3 bases from V and 3 bases from J, with 9 bases between. The CDR3 loop spans 13 amino acids. In DNA form, the CDR3 reads TGTGCCAGCAGCTTCGGAACGATCTACGAGCAGTACTTC. Protein: CASSFGTIYEQYF.

The genes are TRBV4-1 and TRBJ1-1; 7 bases map to TRBD1. Per the germline V gene, CDR1 is MGHRA and CDR2 is YSYEKL. Losses at the gene ends were 3 bases for V and 0 bases for J; bases not matched to a gene: 16. This CDR3 contains 19 residues. DNA for the CDR3: TGCGCCAGCAGCCAGCTGGCCCCTCAAACAGGGGACTTGAACACTGAAGCTTTCTTT. This encodes CASSQLAPQTGDLNTEAFF.

The chain carries TRBV5-1 and TRBJ1-1, with D maybe TRBD1 (5 bases). V lost 3 bases to trimming and J lost 0 bases, with 12 bases between them. Germline loops: CDR1 SGHRS, CDR2 YFSETQ. The CDR3 consists of 15 residues. This CDR3 is CASSSTGTVNTEAFF. The CDR3 nucleotides are TGCGCCAGCAGCTCGACGGGGACGGTGAACACTGAAGCTTTCTTT.

The chain uses TRBV4-2 and TRBJ2-7; no firm D call. This CDR3 contains 13 residues. With 1 base removed from V and 1 base from J, the gap between germline ends came to 5 bases. Germline CDR1 LGHNA, CDR2 YNFKEQ. This chain's CDR3 is CASSQVSSYEQYF. CDR3 sequence (DNA): TGTGCCAGCAGCCAAGTGAGTTCCTACGAGCAGTACTTC.

J is TRBJ2-5 and V is TRBV5-1; D is tentatively TRBD1 or TRBD2 (5 bases each). The length of the CDR3 is 13 residues. Deletions cut 4 bases from V and 7 bases from J, with 14 bases between. Germline V gene data show CDR1 as SGHRS and CDR2 as YFSETQ. CDR3 protein: CASSPSRGGTQYF. The CDR3 coding sequence is TGCGCCAGCAGCCCATCGAGGGGCGGGACCCAGTACTTC.

J is TRBJ2-1 and V is TRBV5-1; 9 nucleotides align to TRBD2. CDR3 length equals 16 residues. The junction had 6 bases not matched to a gene; V was cut back by 0 bases and J by 5 bases. Germline loops: CDR1 SGHRS, CDR2 YFSETQ. Written as DNA, the CDR3 is TGCGCCAGCAGCTTGGTTTCTAGCGGGGTTGACAATGAGCAGTTCTTC. It encodes CASSLVSSGVDNEQFF.